These T cell receptor beta chains were read from a single sample in a study of T cell responses to AZD1222 COVID-19 vaccine. Profiling relied on immunoSEQ multiplex PCR, and the TCRdb table lists in-frame clones only, not all of them. The profile covers some 110,000 clones, with 89% appearing a single time and approximately 40% taken by the ten largest. The sequencing here drew on peripheral blood, taken 28 days after the second AZD1222 dose. These receptors were obtained from an adult who received the AZD1222 COVID-19 vaccine. Both conserved end residues are part of each CDR3.

J: TRBJ2-3; V: TRBV24-1; CDR3: CATSGTGSTDTQYF
J: TRBJ2-1; V: TRBV12-3/TRBV12-4; CDR3: CASSQGGNEQFF
J: TRBJ2-1; V: TRBV11-3; CDR3: CASSLRGAGSYNEQFF
J: TRBJ1-5; V: TRBV19; CDR3: CASSASGPQHF
J: TRBJ1-4; V: TRBV6-5; CDR3: CASRTTGVGEKLFF
J: TRBJ2-7; V: TRBV5-1; CDR3: CASSIDAPPIGEQYF
J: TRBJ2-3; V: TRBV5-1; CDR3: CASSFQGAGTDTQYF
J: TRBJ2-7; V: TRBV11-2; CDR3: CASSLPENEQYF
J: TRBJ2-2; V: TRBV5-1; CDR3: CASSSGTSGSTGELFF
J: TRBJ2-1; V: TRBV27; CDR3: CASSLSGWGREQFF
J: TRBJ2-3; V: TRBV12-3/TRBV12-4; CDR3: CASSLFSDTQYF
J: TRBJ1-4; V: TRBV5-1; CDR3: CASSRSTGVGEKLFF
J: TRBJ2-7; V: TRBV7-2; CDR3: CASSLGQGNYEQYF
J: TRBJ2-7; V: TRBV5-4; CDR3: CASSLDGYEQYF
J: TRBJ1-6; V: TRBV27; CDR3: CASRSDRGSPLHF
J: TRBJ1-2; V: TRBV7-9; CDR3: CASSAGAYGYTF
J: TRBJ2-7; V: TRBV7-3; CDR3: CASSLGQEQYF
J: TRBJ2-3; V: TRBV20-1; CDR3: CSASLTDTQYF
J: TRBJ2-4; V: TRBV19; CDR3: CASMDGLAKNIQYF
J: TRBJ2-1; V: TRBV6-5; CDR3: CASSYSGASGIGQFF
J: TRBJ2-3; V: TRBV7-2; CDR3: CASSPGQGTDTQYF
J: TRBJ2-7; V: TRBV29-1; CDR3: CSVAGTLSEQYF
J: TRBJ2-3; V: TRBV5-4; CDR3: CASSTPRDQRADTQYF
J: TRBJ2-3; V: TRBV5-8; CDR3: CASSLAEGYTQYF
J: TRBJ2-1; V: TRBV7-3; CDR3: CASSLVGGTSGSSYNEQFF
J: TRBJ2-3; V: TRBV6-5; CDR3: CASTRLAGKTDTQYF
J: TRBJ2-7; V: TRBV10-3; CDR3: CAISDSGTGVYEQYF
J: TRBJ2-7; V: TRBV3-1/TRBV3-2; CDR3: CASSQGYEQYF
J: TRBJ2-7; V: TRBV30; CDR3: CAWSPGTATYEQYF
J: TRBJ1-5; V: TRBV5-5; CDR3: CASSQVGGQGQPQHF